Each of the 18 T cell receptor beta chains below was sequenced from the same sample in a study of Graves' ophthalmopathy and Graves' hyperthyroidism. The study amplified TCR beta CDR3 regions using RNA transcripts. HTBI primers served in a first-round RT-PCR, which a second-round multiplex PCR followed. From the multiplex PCR reads, TCRdb called clonotypes with MiXCR, one entry per CDR3 protein. The data show almost 750,000 distinct CDR3 sequences, roughly two fifths seen once. Sequenced sample: peripheral blood. The receptors derive from an adult man with Graves' ophthalmopathy.

The chain joins TRBV5-7 to TRBJ2-7, with TRBD2 matching 8 bases. TRBV5-7 is sorted into the ORF group, with uncertain function. The CDR3 contains 14 residues. The V and J ends lost 4 bases and 3 bases, in that order; junction bases with no gene match: 6. CDR3 nucleotide sequence: TGTGCCAGCAGCACCGGACTAGCTGGCTACGAGCAGTACTTC. Amino acid sequence: CASSTGLAGYEQYF.

This clonotype was seen at least ten times. The chain carries TRBV20-1 and TRBJ1-1, with a tentative D call TRBD1 (6 bases). V shed 0 bases and J shed 4 bases, with 12 bases lying between them. CDR1 and CDR2 (germline): DFQATT, SNEGSKA (reference sequence). This CDR3 contains 14 residues. This CDR3 is CSARETGRVTEAFF. The CDR3 DNA follows: TGCAGTGCTAGAGAAACAGGGAGGGTCACTGAAGCTTTCTTT.

The J gene is TRBJ2-7, the V gene TRBV9; D gene uncertain. The CDR3 has 15 amino acids. Germline V gene lookup returns CDR1 SGDLS and CDR2 YYNGEE. V dropped 2 bases and J dropped 0 bases, with 12 bases sitting between them. The CDR3 DNA reads TGTGCCAGCAGCGTGGCGGCAGGACGCTCCTACGAGCAGTACTTC. Translated: CASSVAAGRSYEQYF. Complete variable domain (other parts from reference TRBV9 and TRBJ2-7): DSGVTQTPKHLITATGQRVTLRCSPRSGDLSVYWYQQSLDQGLQFLIQYYNGEERAKGNILERFSAQQFPDLHSELNLSSLELGDSALYFCASSVAAGRSYEQYFGPGTRLTVT.

The genes are TRBV11-2 and TRBJ2-3, with 9 bases aligning to TRBD2. There are 16 residues in the CDR3. Looked up from germline, CDR1 is SGHAT and CDR2 is FQNNGV. The V segment lost 4 bases and the J segment 3 bases; nucleotides outside the gene matches: 8. The CDR3 reads CASSWTSERATDTQYF. The CDR3 DNA is TGTGCCAGCAGCTGGACTAGCGAGCGGGCGACAGATACGCAGTATTTT. The full variable domain, in which reference TRBV11-2 and TRBJ2-3 provide the parts outside the CDR3, is EAGVAQSPRYKIIEKRQSVAFWCNPISGHATLYWYQQILGQGPKLLIQFQNNGVVDDSQLPKDRFSAERLKGVDSTLKIQPAKLEDSAVYLCASSWTSERATDTQYFGPGTRLTVL.

This clonotype was counted between two and nine times. This chain joins TRBV20-1 and TRBJ2-7; 8 bases align to TRBD1. V shed 6 bases and J 5 bases; nucleotides not matched to a gene: 9. The CDR3 has 13 amino acids. Per germline, CDR1 DFQATT and CDR2 SNEGSKA (reference sequence). In nucleotides, the CDR3 is TGCAGTGCCCCGACAGGGGATCGGGACGAGCAGTACTTC. It is translated as CSAPTGDRDEQYF.

For this clonotype: A read error may produce the germline difference seen at one junction end. The J gene is TRBJ2-5, the V gene TRBV2; D remains unclear. The germline V gene has CDR1 SNHLY and CDR2 FYNNEI. The CDR3 loop spans 13 amino acids. CDR3 nucleotides: TGTGCCAGCAGTGAATGGGATTACGAGACCCAGCACTTC. Translated, it gives CASSEWDYETQHF.

This clonotype was observed many times. The chain carries TRBV7-9 and TRBJ1-6; maybe TRBD1 (5 bases). Trimming left V 5 bases short and J 8 bases short, with 10 bases between. Germline-derived CDR1 and CDR2 are SEHNR and FQNEAQ (reference sequence). There are 13 residues in the CDR3. The CDR3 bases are TGTGCCAGCAGCCAAGGGACCGATTCACCCCTCCACTTT. Translation gives CASSQGTDSPLHF. Full variable domain (rest looked up from reference TRBV7-9 and TRBJ1-6): DTGVSQNPRHKITKRGQNVTFRCDPISEHNRLYWYRQTLGQGPEFLTYFQNEAQLEKSRLLSDRFSAERPKGSFSTLEIQRTEQGDSAMYLCASSQGTDSPLHFGNGTRLTVT.

This clonotype was observed a handful of times. A read error may produce the germline difference seen at one junction end. V is TRBV10-3 and J is TRBJ2-7; D is unclear. Germline values: CDR1 ENHRY, CDR2 SYGVKD. The CDR3 extends over 14 amino acids. The CDR3 nucleotides are TGTGCCAGCAGTTACGCTGGACCTTCCTACGAGCAGTACTTC. It codes for CASSYAGPSYEQYF.

A note on this clonotype: This could be a read error, since a much larger clone is one nucleotide away. Since no conserved phenylalanine or tryptophan closes the CDR3, a read error is the likely cause. The DNA is omitted, as the CDR3 cannot be located on it reliably, and the CDR3 follows TCRdb's listing. This chain connects TRBV13 to TRBJ1-1; TRBD1, the D gene given by the table, was not confirmed from the DNA. Germline-derived CDR1 and CDR2 are PRHDT and FYEKMQ (reference sequence). The CDR3 is 11 residues long, counting both termini. CDR3 sequence: CASSEATGAYL.

Points on this clonotype: A much bigger clone sits one base away, suggesting this may be a read error. The rearrangement uses TRBV11-1 and TRBJ2-5, with 7 bases identical to TRBD1. Germline V gives CDR1 SGHAT, CDR2 FQDESV (reference sequence). The CDR3 spans 14 residues. The chain's CDR3 is CARSLGQTQETQYF. CDR3 nucleotide sequence: TGTGCCCGCAGCTTGGGACAGACACAAGAGACCCAGTACTTC.

V gene TRBV20-1 combines with J gene TRBJ2-7; the match to TRBD1 covers 9 bases. Germline loops: CDR1 DFQATT, CDR2 SNEGSKA (reference sequence). The CDR3 has 14 residues. Trimming cost V 6 bases and J 3 bases; bases outside gene matches: 9. The CDR3 reads CSAPQGARFYEQYF. CDR3 DNA sequence: TGCAGTGCACCACAGGGGGCTAGGTTCTACGAGCAGTACTTC.

A note on this clonotype: A read error may explain this, as a much larger clone is one base away. The chain has TRBV2 and TRBJ1-5; 11 nucleotides line up with TRBD1. Trimming took 6 bases from V and 6 from J; bases not matched to a gene: 10. The germline gives CDR1 SNHLY, CDR2 FYNNEI. The CDR3 covers 16 residues. DNA of the CDR3: TGTGCCAGCAGACCCGGGACAGGGGGACTGGGTCAGCCCCAGCATTTT. Residues: CASRPGTGGLGQPQHF.

The V call is TRBV29-1, the J call TRBJ2-7; 7 bases map to TRBD1. The CDR3 has 12 amino acids. The germline CDR1 and CDR2 sequences are SQVTM and ANQGSEA. V gave up 4 bases and J gave up 5 bases; unmatched junction bases: 5. As DNA, the CDR3 is TGCAGCGTTGTACAGGGGATCCACGAGCAGTACTTC. As protein: CSVVQGIHEQYF.

The rearrangement joins TRBV20-1 to TRBJ2-5; D call uncertain. Germline values: CDR1 DFQATT, CDR2 SNEGSKA (reference sequence). This CDR3 region has 13 residues. V was shortened by 3 bases and J by 0 bases, with 8 bases between the two germline ends. The CDR3 spells CSARRSHQETQYF. The CDR3 nucleotides read TGCAGTGCTAGGCGAAGCCACCAAGAGACCCAGTACTTC.

This chain connects TRBV5-4 to TRBJ2-2; D assignment may be TRBD1 or TRBD2 (6 bases each). The V and J ends lost 3 bases and 6 bases respectively, with 18 bases between them. The CDR3 is 16 residues long. Germline V CDR1 and CDR2: SGHNT, YYREEE (reference sequence). CDR3 amino acids: CASSYLAGGGSGELFF. The CDR3 region has the DNA TGTGCCAGCAGCTACCTCGCCGGGGGCGGGTCCGGGGAGCTGTTTTTT.

This clonotype was found many times. The chain links TRBV9 to TRBJ2-2, with D possibly called TRBD1 or TRBD2 (5 bases each). Germline CDR1 and CDR2: SGDLS and YYNGEE. The CDR3 sequence is 15 residues long. V was clipped by 0 bases and J by 1 base, with 7 bases between them. The CDR3 region has the DNA TGTGCCAGCAGCGTAGTGGGGGAGAACACCGGGGAGCTGTTTTTT. Its translation: CASSVVGENTGELFF.

Remarks on this clonotype: One junction end disagrees with the germline gene, perhaps due to a read error. V gene TRBV10-3 combines with J gene TRBJ1-5; a possible D gene is TRBD1 (5 bases). Germline CDR1 ENHRY, CDR2 SYGVKD. The CDR3 has 14 amino acids. The CDR3 nucleotides are TGTGCCAGCAGTTACCAGGGTAGCAATCAGTCCCAGCATTTT. This gives the protein CASSYQGSNQSQHF.

The sample holds many counts of this clonotype. The J gene is TRBJ1-4, the V gene TRBV25-1; D is ambiguous. The length of the CDR3 is 15 residues. The germline V gene has CDR1 MGHDK and CDR2 SYGVNS. Trimming cost V 0 bases and J 4 bases, with 9 bases left between them. DNA for the CDR3: TGTGCCAGCAGTGAATACGGAGAGGTTAATGAAAAACTGTTTTTT. Encoded protein: CASSEYGEVNEKLFF.